The 16 T cell receptor beta chains in this list originate from one sample, sequenced in a study of T-cell memory formation after mild COVID-19. TCRdb reprocessed the 5' RACE reads via MiXCR and lists one record per CDR3 protein. The table has about 400,000 distinct CDR3 sequences, 20% to 30% seen once. Sequenced material: PBMCs or a T cell subset sorted from them (not recorded which). Source of these receptors: an adult woman who had mild COVID-19 (a few samples of this study predate the infection). Cell type and time point are not known.

This clonotype appeared a single time. The chain recombines TRBV6-1 with TRBJ2-3; D unclear. The CDR3 runs to 12 residues. Germline assignment: CDR1 MNHNS and CDR2 SASEGT. Trimming shortened V by 6 bases and J by 9 bases, and 13 bases separated the two germline ends. This CDR3 reads CASSDVGRTQYF. For the CDR3, the DNA is TGTGCCAGCAGCGATGTAGGAAGGACGCAGTATTTT.

The V and J genes are TRBV7-6 and TRBJ1-5, with D possibly being TRBD1 (6 bases). V lost 3 bases and J lost 6, with 12 bases in between. This CDR3 spans 14 amino acids. The V gene's germline CDR1 is SGHVS and CDR2 FNYEAQ. CDR3 nucleotide sequence: TGTGCCAGCAGCTTGACTACAGGGCGTCAGCCCCAGCATTTT. Translation: CASSLTTGRQPQHF.

The CDR3 DNA follows: TGTGCCAGCAGCCCTACAGGGGTCTCCGTGGCGCAGTATTTT. Its protein is CASSPTGVSVAQYF. This sequence joins TRBV7-3 and TRBJ2-3; TRBD1 matches 7 bases. Germline V gene data show CDR1 as SGHTA and CDR2 as FQGTGA. Unmatched junction bases numbered 12, after V lost 5 bases and J lost 10 bases. The CDR3 loop spans 14 amino acids.

This clonotype showed up just a few times. This rearrangement joins TRBV5-1 to TRBJ1-1; 7 nucleotides align to TRBD1. Germline loops: CDR1 SGHRS, CDR2 YFSETQ. This CDR3 has 15 residues. The junction had 9 bases not matched to a gene; V was cut back by 6 bases and J by 1 base. CDR3 in DNA: TGCGCCAGCAAGTCTCCGGACAGGAGGAACACTGAAGCTTTCTTT. As protein: CASKSPDRRNTEAFF. Full variable domain (rest looked up from reference TRBV5-1 and TRBJ1-1): KAGVTQTPRYLIKTRGQQVTLSCSPISGHRSVSWYQQTPGQGLQFLFEYFSETQRNKGNFPGRFSGRQFSNSRSEMNVSTLELGDSALYLCASKSPDRRNTEAFFGQGTRLTVV.

The gene calls are TRBV7-2 and TRBJ2-1, with 11 bases matching TRBD2. Germline CDR1 SGHTA, CDR2 FQGNSA. J was trimmed by 4 bases and V by 6 bases; bases with no gene match: 8. The CDR3 runs to 16 residues. In DNA form, the CDR3 reads TGTGCCAGCAGGGAAGTAGCGGGAGGGGCTTACAATGAGCAGTTCTTC. Its protein is CASREVAGGAYNEQFF. Full variable domain (rest looked up from reference TRBV7-2 and TRBJ2-1): GAGVSQSPSNKVTEKGKDVELRCDPISGHTALYWYRQSLGQGLEFLIYFQGNSAPDKSGLPSDRFSAERTGGSVSTLTIQRTQQEDSAVYLCASREVAGGAYNEQFFGPGTRLTVL.

This CDR3 is CSAGSPAGTEAFF. In DNA, the CDR3 is TGCAGTGCAGGGTCCCCCGCCGGGACTGAAGCTTTCTTT. The J gene is TRBJ1-1, the V gene TRBV20-1; D ambiguous. V was pared by 6 bases and J by 5 bases, with 16 bases between. Per the germline V gene, CDR1 is DFQATT and CDR2 is SNEGSKA (reference sequence). This CDR3 comprises 13 residues.

In this sample, this clonotype turned up many times. V is TRBV24-1 and J is TRBJ2-1; 11 nucleotides match TRBD1. The CDR3 contains 16 residues. V gave up 4 bases and J gave up 8 bases; unmatched junction bases: 9. The germline CDR1 and CDR2 sequences are KGHDR and SFDVKD. CDR3 DNA sequence: TGTGCCACCAGTGACAGGACAGGGGGCGAGGTTGATGAGCAGTTCTTC. Translating it yields CATSDRTGGEVDEQFF.

This chain links TRBV9 with TRBJ1-1; 7 bases line up with TRBD1. Germline V gene sequence: CDR1 SGDLS, CDR2 YYNGEE. The CDR3 runs to 14 residues. Trimming cost V 4 bases and J 4 bases; bases outside gene matches: 7. DNA of the CDR3: TGTGCCAGCAGCCCGAAACAGGGGACCACTGAAGCTTTCTTT. Amino acid sequence: CASSPKQGTTEAFF. Drawing the rest from reference TRBV9 and TRBJ1-1, the complete variable domain is DSGVTQTPKHLITATGQRVTLRCSPRSGDLSVYWYQQSLDQGLQFLIQYYNGEERAKGNILERFSAQQFPDLHSELNLSSLELGDSALYFCASSPKQGTTEAFFGQGTRLTVV.

The table lists this clonotype with a few counts. The chain is built from TRBV24-1 and TRBJ2-1; TRBD2 agrees at 9 bases. Germline V gene sequence: CDR1 KGHDR, CDR2 SFDVKD. V trimming: 0 bases; J trimming: 7 bases; junction bases outside the gene matches: 6. The CDR3 is made up of 16 amino acids. CDR3 region: CATSDLGGGARNEQFF. The CDR3 coding sequence is TGTGCCACCAGTGATTTGGGCGGGGGGGCTCGGAATGAGCAGTTCTTC.

The V call is TRBV12-3 or TRBV12-4, the J call TRBJ2-7; unclear D gene. This CDR3 spans 14 amino acids. V was cut by 5 bases and J by 0 bases, with 11 bases left in between. The CDR3 here is CASSSRLDSYEQYF. The CDR3 DNA follows: TGTGCCAGCAGTAGTAGATTGGACTCCTACGAGCAGTACTTC.

This clonotype was detected only a few times. The V gene is TRBV4-3, the J gene TRBJ2-7; the match to TRBD1 covers 8 bases. Germline V gene lookup returns CDR1 LGHNA and CDR2 YSLEER. The ends lost 3 bases at V and 0 bases at J; junction bases unmatched: 13. This CDR3 has 18 amino acids. The CDR3 coding sequence is TGCGCCAGCAGCCACGACCGGACAGGGACACACTCCTCCTACGAGCAGTACTTC. It translates to CASSHDRTGTHSSYEQYF.

The chain joins TRBV4-1 to TRBJ2-5, with 10 bases that match TRBD2. The CDR3 is made up of 16 amino acids. Germline V CDR1 and CDR2: MGHRA, YSYEKL. V shed 4 bases and J 2 bases; nucleotides not matched to a gene: 7. The CDR3 sequence is CASSLHASGGQETQYF. Written as DNA, the CDR3 is TGCGCCAGCAGCCTACATGCTAGCGGGGGACAAGAGACCCAGTACTTC.

This clonotype was detected a few times. The genes are TRBV7-9 and TRBJ1-2; D might be TRBD1 (5 bases). Germline CDR1 is SEHNR and CDR2 is FQNEAQ (reference sequence). V gave up 3 bases and J gave up 13 bases, with 18 bases separating them. This CDR3 is 13 amino acids long. CDR3 DNA sequence: TGTGCCAGCAGCTTCAGGGCAGGAGACGGATGCACCTTC. Translated, it gives CASSFRAGDGCTF.

The J gene is TRBJ2-3, the V gene TRBV6-1; TRBD2 aligns across 10 bases. The CDR3 contains 16 residues. V lost 5 bases, J lost 6 bases, and 11 bases stayed unmatched. The germline gives CDR1 MNHNS, CDR2 SASEGT. The DNA for the CDR3 is TGTGCCAGCAGTACCCCCCTAGCGGGGGCACGTGATACGCAGTATTTT. Its translation: CASSTPLAGARDTQYF.

The chain carries TRBV5-5 and TRBJ1-6, with D possibly TRBD1 on 5 matching bases. With 5 bases removed from V and 5 bases from J, the gap between germline ends came to 14 bases. The CDR3 has 15 amino acids. The germline gives CDR1 SGHKS, CDR2 YYEKEE (reference sequence). CDR3 bases: TGTGCCAGCAGAGGGGAGCCGCCACATAATTCACCCCTCCACTTT. Translated, it gives CASRGEPPHNSPLHF. Full variable domain (missing parts from reference TRBV5-5 and TRBJ1-6): DAGVTQSPTHLIKTRGQQVTLRCSPISGHKSVSWYQQVLGQGPQFIFQYYEKEERGRGNFPDRFSARQFPNYSSELNVNALLLGDSALYLCASRGEPPHNSPLHFGNGTRLTVT.

This clonotype was found a few times. The chain joins TRBV10-3 to TRBJ2-1; possible D gene TRBD1, 5 bases. CDR3 length equals 13 residues. V lost 8 bases to trimming and J lost 3 bases, with 11 bases between them. CDR1 and CDR2 from the germline V gene are ENHRY and SYGVKD. CDR3 loop: CAIGSTVYNEQFF. The CDR3 DNA reads as TGTGCCATCGGGTCGACAGTCTACAATGAGCAGTTCTTC.